This T cell receptor beta chain came from a study of blood T cell repertoires in COVID-19. About the study: Samples of COVID-19 (acute and convalescent) were obtained from the United States, Italy and Spain. PBMCs, B-cell-depleted T cells, or T cells were the source of the cDNA or gDNA that made up the material.

Authors' analysis steps: The assay estimated nucleated cells by amplifying reference gene primers. Data came from immunoSEQ multiplex PCR; TCRdb stores just in-frame clones and leaves some out. From that table come the V and J calls and clone size; the DNA was used to work out D and trimming. The data contain roughly 120,000 clones, approximately 90% of them singletons. The receptor comes from a woman aged 50 to 60 with acute or convalescent COVID-19. Specimen: peripheral blood.

CDR3 DNA sequence: TGTGCCAGCAGGGCGGGGAGACTCTACAATGAGCAGTTCTTC. Protein: CASRAGRLYNEQFF. The chain couples TRBV27 to TRBJ2-1, with D possibly TRBD2 on 6 matching bases. This CDR3 region has 14 residues. V lost 6 bases and J 3 bases, leaving 12 bases between the germline ends. Germline-derived CDR1 and CDR2 are MNHEY and SMNVEV (reference sequence).